This record looks at one TCR beta chain sequence and its context. MiXCR, run by TCRdb on the 5' RACE reads, gives a single entry per CDR3 protein. Here the sample spans some 60,000 distinct CDR3 sequences, around a tenth being singletons. Time point given: longitudinal time-point 1 (baseline). The sample is drawn from a study of neurological immune-mediated disorders. Trimming took 1 base from V and 2 from J; bases not matched to a gene: 8. Germline CDR1 is LGHNA and CDR2 is YSLEER. The CDR3 consists of 17 residues. The TCR originated in a male donor with HTLV-1-associated myelopathy (HAM/TSP). This rearrangement joins TRBV4-3 to TRBJ2-3; 8 positions agree with TRBD2. Sequenced sample: PBMCs. DNA for the CDR3: TGCGCCAGCAGCCAAGGGGCACGGGGGGGCCTCACAGATACGCAGTATTTT. Its protein is CASSQGARGGLTDTQYF.